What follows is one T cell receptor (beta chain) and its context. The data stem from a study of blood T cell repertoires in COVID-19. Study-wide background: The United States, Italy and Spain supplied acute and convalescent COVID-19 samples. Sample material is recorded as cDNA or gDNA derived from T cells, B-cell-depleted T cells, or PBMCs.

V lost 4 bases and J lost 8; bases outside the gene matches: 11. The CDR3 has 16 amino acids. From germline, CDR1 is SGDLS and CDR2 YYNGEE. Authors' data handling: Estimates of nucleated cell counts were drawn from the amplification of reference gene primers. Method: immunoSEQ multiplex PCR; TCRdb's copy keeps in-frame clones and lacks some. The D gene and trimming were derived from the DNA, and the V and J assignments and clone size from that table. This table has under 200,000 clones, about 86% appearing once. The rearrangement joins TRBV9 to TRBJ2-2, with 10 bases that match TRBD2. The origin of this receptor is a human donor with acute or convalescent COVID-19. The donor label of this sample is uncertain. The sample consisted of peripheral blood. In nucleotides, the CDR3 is TGTGCCAGCAGCCCCTTCAGCGGGGGGGCCGTAGGGGAGCTGTTTTTT. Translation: CASSPFSGGAVGELFF.